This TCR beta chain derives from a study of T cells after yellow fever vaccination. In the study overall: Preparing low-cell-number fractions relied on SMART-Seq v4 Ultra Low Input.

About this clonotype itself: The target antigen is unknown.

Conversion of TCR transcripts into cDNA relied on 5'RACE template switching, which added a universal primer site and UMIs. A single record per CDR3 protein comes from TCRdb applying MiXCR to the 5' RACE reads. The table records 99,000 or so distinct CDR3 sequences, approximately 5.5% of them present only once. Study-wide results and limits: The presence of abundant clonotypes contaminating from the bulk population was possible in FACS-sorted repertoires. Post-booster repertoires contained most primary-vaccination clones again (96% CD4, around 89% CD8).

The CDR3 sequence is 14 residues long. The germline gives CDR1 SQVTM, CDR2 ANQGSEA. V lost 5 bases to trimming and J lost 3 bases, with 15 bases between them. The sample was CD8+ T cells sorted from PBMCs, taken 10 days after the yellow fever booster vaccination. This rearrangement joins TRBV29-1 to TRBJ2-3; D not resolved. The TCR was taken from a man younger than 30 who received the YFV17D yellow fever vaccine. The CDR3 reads CSVLGPTDTDTQYF. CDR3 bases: TGCAGCGTTCTAGGGCCGACTGATACAGATACGCAGTATTTT.